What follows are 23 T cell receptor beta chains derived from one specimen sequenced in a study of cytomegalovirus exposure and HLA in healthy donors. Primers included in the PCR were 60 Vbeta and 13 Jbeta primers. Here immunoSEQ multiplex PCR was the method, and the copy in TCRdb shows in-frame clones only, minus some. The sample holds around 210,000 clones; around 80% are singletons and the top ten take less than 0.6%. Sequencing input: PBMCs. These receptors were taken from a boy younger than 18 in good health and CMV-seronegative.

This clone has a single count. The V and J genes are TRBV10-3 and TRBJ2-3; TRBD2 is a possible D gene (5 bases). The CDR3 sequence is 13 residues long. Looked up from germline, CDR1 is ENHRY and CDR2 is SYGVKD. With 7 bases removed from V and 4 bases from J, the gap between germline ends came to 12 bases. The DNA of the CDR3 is TGTGCCATCAACCGGGATGAGGCAGATACGCAGTATTTT. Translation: CAINRDEADTQYF.

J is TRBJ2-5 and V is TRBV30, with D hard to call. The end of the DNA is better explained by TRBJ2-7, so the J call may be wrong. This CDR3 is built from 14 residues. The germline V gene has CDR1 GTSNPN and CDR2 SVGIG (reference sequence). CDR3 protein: CAWSVHRSPYEQYF. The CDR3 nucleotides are TGTGCCTGGAGTGTACACAGAAGCCCCTACGAGCAGTACTTC.

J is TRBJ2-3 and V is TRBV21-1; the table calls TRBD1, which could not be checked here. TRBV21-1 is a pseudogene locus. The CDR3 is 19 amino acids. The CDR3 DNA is TGTGCCAGCAGCTCGCGGACAGGGACAACCACATATAGCACAGATACGCAGTATTTT. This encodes CASSSRTGTTTYSTDTQYF.

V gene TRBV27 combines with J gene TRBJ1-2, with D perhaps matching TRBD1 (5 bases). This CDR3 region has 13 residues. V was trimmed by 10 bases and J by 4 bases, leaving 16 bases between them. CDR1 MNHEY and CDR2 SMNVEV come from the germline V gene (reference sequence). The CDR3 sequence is CATGRRGGYGYTF. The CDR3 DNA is TGTGCCACCGGAAGGAGGGGAGGCTATGGCTACACCTTC.

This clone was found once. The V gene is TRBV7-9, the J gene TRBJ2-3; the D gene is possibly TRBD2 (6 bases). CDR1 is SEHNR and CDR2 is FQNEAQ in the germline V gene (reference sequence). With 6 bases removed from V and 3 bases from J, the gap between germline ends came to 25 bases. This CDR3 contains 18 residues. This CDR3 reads CASSTGLSLWSGTDTQYF. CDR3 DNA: TGTGCCAGCAGTACGGGACTGAGCCTTTGGTCAGGGACAGATACGCAGTATTTT.

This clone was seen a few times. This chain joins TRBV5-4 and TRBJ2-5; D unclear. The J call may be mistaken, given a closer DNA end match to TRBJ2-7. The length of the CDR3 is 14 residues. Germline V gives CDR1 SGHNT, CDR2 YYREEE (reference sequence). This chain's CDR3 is CASSLDPVSYEQYF. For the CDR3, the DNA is TGTGCCAGCAGCTTGGACCCGGTCTCCTACGAGCAGTACTTC.

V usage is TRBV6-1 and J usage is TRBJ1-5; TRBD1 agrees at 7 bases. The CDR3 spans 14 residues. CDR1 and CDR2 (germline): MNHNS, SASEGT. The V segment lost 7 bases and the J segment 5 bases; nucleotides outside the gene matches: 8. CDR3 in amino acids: CASKQQGFDQPQHF. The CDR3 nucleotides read TGTGCCAGCAAACAACAGGGGTTTGATCAGCCCCAGCATTTT.

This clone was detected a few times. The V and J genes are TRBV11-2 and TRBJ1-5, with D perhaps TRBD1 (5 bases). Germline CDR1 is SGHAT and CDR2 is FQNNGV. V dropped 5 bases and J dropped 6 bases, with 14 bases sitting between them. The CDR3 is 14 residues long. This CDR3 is CASSIDSTFQPQHF. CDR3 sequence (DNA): TGTGCCAGCAGCATTGACAGTACGTTTCAGCCCCAGCATTTT.

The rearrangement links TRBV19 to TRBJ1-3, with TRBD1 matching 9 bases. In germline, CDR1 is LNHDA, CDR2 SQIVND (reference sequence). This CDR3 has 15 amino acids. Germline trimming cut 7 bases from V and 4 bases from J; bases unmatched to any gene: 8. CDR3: CASNPQGAAGNTIYF. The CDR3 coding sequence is TGTGCCAGTAACCCACAGGGGGCGGCCGGAAACACCATATATTTT.

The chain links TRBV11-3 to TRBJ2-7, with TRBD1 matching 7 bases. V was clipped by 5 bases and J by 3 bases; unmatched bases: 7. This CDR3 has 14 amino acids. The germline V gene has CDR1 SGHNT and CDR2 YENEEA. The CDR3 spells CASSPRDSFYEQYF. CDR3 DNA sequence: TGTGCCAGCAGCCCCCGGGACAGCTTCTACGAGCAGTACTTC.

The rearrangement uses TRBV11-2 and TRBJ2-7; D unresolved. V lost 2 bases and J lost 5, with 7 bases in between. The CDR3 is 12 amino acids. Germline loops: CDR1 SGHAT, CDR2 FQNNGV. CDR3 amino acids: CASSLRRDEQYF. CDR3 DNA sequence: TGTGCCAGCAGCTTACGACGGGACGAGCAGTACTTC.

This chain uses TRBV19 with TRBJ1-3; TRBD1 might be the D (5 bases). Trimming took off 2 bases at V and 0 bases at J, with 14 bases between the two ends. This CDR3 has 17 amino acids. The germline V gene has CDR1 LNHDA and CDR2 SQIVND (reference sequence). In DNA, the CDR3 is TGTGCCAGTAGTATAATGTTGACAGCCGTCTCTGGAAACACCATATATTTT. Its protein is CASSIMLTAVSGNTIYF.

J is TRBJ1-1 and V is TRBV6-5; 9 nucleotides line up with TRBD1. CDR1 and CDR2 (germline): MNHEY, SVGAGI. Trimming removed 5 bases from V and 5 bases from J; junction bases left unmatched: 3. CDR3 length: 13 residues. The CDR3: CASSADRGTEAFF. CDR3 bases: TGTGCCAGCAGTGCAGACAGGGGGACTGAAGCTTTCTTT.

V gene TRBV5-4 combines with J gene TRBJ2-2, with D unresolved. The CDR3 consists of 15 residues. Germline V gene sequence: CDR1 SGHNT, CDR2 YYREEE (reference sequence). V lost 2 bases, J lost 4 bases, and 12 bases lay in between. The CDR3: CASSFLTSITGELFF. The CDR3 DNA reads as TGTGCCAGCAGCTTCCTGACTTCTATCACCGGGGAGCTGTTTTTT.

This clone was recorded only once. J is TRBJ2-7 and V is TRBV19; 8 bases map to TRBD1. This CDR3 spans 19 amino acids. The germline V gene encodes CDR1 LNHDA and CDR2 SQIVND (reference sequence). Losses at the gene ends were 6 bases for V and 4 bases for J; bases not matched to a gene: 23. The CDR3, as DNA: TGTGCCAGTAGCCAGCCGGACAGGGACAAAAGCCACCTTCCTTACGAGCAGTACTTC. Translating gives CASSQPDRDKSHLPYEQYF.

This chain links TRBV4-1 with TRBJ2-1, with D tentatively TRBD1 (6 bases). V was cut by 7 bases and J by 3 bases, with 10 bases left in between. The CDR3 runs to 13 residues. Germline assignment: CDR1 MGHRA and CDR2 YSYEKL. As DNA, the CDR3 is TGCGCCAGCAACAGGGACGGCTACAATGAGCAGTTCTTC. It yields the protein CASNRDGYNEQFF.

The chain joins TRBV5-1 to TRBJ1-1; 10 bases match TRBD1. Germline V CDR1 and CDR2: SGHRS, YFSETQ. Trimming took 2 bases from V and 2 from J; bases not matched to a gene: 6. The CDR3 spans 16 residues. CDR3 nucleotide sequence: TGCGCCAGCAGCTTAGGGACAGGGGATGACAACACTGAAGCTTTCTTT. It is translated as CASSLGTGDDNTEAFF.

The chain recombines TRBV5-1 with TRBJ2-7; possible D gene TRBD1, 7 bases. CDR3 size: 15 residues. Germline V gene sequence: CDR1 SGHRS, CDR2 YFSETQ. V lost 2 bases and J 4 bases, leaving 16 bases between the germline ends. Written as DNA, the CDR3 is TGCGCCAGCAGCTTTACAGGGGACTCCCTTTACGAGCAGTACTTC. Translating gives CASSFTGDSLYEQYF. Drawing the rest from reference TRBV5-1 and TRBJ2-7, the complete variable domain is KAGVTQTPRYLIKTRGQQVTLSCSPISGHRSVSWYQQTPGQGLQFLFEYFSETQRNKGNFPGRFSGRQFSNSRSEMNVSTLELGDSALYLCASSFTGDSLYEQYFGPGTRLTVT.

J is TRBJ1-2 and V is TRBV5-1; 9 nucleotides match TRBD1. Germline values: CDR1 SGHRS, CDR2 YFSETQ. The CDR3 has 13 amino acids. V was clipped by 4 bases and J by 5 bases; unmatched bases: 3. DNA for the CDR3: TGCGCCAGCAGCCCGGGGACAGGGTATGGCTACACCTTC. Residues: CASSPGTGYGYTF. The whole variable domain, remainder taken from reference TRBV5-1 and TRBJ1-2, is KAGVTQTPRYLIKTRGQQVTLSCSPISGHRSVSWYQQTPGQGLQFLFEYFSETQRNKGNFPGRFSGRQFSNSRSEMNVSTLELGDSALYLCASSPGTGYGYTFGSGTRLTVV.

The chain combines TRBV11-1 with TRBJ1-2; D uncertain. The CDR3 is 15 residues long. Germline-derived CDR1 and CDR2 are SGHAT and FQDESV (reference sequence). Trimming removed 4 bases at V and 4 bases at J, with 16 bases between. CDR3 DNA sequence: TGTGCCAGCAGCTACCTGAGGAAGGGAGGCTATGGCTACACCTTC. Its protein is CASSYLRKGGYGYTF.

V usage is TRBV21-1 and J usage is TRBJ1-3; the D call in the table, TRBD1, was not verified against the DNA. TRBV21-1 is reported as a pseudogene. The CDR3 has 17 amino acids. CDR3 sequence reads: CASSKVCGPSSGNTIYF. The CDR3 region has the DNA TGTGCCAGCAGCAAAGTGTGTGGGCCGAGCTCTGGAAACACCATATATTTT.

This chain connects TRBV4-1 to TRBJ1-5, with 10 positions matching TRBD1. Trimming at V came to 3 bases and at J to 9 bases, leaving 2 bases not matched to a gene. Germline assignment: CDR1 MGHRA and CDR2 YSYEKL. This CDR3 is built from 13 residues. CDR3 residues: CASSQDRGTPQHF. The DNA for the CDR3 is TGCGCCAGCAGCCAGGACAGGGGGACGCCCCAGCATTTT.

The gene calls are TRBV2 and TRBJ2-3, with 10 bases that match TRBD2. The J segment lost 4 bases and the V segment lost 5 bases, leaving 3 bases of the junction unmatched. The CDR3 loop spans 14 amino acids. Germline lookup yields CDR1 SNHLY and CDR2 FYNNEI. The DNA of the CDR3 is TGTGCCAGCAGTCAACTAGCGGGGCCAGATACGCAGTATTTT. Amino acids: CASSQLAGPDTQYF. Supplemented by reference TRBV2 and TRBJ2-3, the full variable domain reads EPEVTQTPSHQVTQMGQEVILRCVPISNHLYFYWYRQILGQKVEFLVSFYNNEISEKSEIFDDQFSVERPDGSNFTLKIRSTKLEDSAMYFCASSQLAGPDTQYFGPGTRLTVL.